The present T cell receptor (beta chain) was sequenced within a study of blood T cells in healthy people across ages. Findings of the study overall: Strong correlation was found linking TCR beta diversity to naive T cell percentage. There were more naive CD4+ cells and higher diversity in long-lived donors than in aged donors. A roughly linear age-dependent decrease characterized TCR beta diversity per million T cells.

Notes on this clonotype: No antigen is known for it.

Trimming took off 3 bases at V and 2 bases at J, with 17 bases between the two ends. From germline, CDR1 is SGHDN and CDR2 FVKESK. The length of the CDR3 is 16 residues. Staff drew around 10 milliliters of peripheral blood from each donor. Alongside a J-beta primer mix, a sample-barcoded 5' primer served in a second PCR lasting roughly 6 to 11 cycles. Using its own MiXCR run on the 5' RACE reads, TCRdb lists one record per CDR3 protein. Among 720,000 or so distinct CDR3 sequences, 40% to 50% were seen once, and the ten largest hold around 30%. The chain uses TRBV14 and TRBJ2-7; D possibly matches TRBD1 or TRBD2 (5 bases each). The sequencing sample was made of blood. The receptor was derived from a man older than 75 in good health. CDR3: CASSQALLGVAYEQYF. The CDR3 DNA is TGTGCCAGCAGCCAGGCTTTGTTGGGGGTGGCCTACGAGCAGTACTTC.